Listed here are 30 T cell receptor beta chains from one sample, sequenced in a study of STAT3 mutations in large granular lymphocyte leukemia. Study-wide points: In T-cell large granular lymphocyte leukemia, about half of patients showed multiple immunodominant subclonotypes.

Assay used: immunoSEQ multiplex PCR; TCRdb lists only in-frame clones, some missing. There are approximately 5,700 clones in the sample; around four fifths occur only once, and about four fifths lies in the top ten. No antigen has been identified for these receptors. Sequenced material: peripheral blood mononuclear cells. The receptors were gathered from a man aged 35-49 years with T-cell large granular lymphocyte leukemia. Some clones in this sample may be carry-over from other donors' samples.

J is TRBJ1-3 and V is TRBV28; 7 bases align to TRBD1. This CDR3 spans 15 amino acids. Germline-derived CDR1 and CDR2 are MDHEN and SYDVKM. The ends lost 5 bases at V and 7 bases at J; junction bases unmatched: 11. In DNA, the CDR3 is TGTGCCAGCAGTCCCCGGACAGGACCGGCGAACACCATATATTTT. It translates to CASSPRTGPANTIYF.

The chain combines TRBV5-5 with TRBJ1-2; no clear D gene. The CDR3 sequence is 13 residues long. The germline CDR1 and CDR2 sequences are SGHKS and YYEKEE (reference sequence). The V end lost 1 base, the J end lost 4 bases, and 8 bases lay between the germline ends. CDR3 in amino acids: CASSLSRGYGYTF. The CDR3 DNA reads as TGTGCCAGCAGCTTGTCCAGAGGCTATGGCTACACCTTC.

This clone came up once. The chain joins TRBV7-9 to TRBJ2-5; the D gene is possibly TRBD1 (5 bases). The CDR3 contains 15 residues. Germline-derived CDR1 and CDR2 are SEHNR and FQNEAQ (reference sequence). Trimming took 3 bases from V and 3 from J, leaving 14 bases between them. CDR3 sequence reads: CASSLGQGQKETQYF. The DNA of the CDR3 is TGTGCCAGCAGCTTGGGGCAGGGTCAGAAAGAGACCCAGTACTTC. Supplemented by reference TRBV7-9 and TRBJ2-5, the full variable domain reads DTGVSQNPRHKITKRGQNVTFRCDPISEHNRLYWYRQTLGQGPEFLTYFQNEAQLEKSRLLSDRFSAERPKGSFSTLEIQRTEQGDSAMYLCASSLGQGQKETQYFGPGTRLLVL.

This chain connects TRBV14 to TRBJ2-1; the match to TRBD2 covers 13 bases. The CDR3 totals 15 residues. V shed 4 bases, J shed 9 bases, and the junction held 6 bases outside the gene matches. Per the germline V gene, CDR1 is SGHDN and CDR2 is FVKESK. In DNA form, the CDR3 reads TGTGCCAGCAGCCGAGGACTAGCGGGAGCGGGTGAGCAGTTCTTC. Protein product: CASSRGLAGAGEQFF.

CDR3 DNA: TGCGCCAGCATATTAGCGGGAGGCCTAAAAGAGACCCAGTACTTC. As protein: CASILAGGLKETQYF. The rearrangement uses TRBV5-1 and TRBJ2-5; 10 nucleotides align to TRBD2. The CDR3 spans 15 residues. V shed 6 bases, J shed 3 bases, and the junction held 8 bases outside the gene matches. Germline lookup yields CDR1 SGHRS and CDR2 YFSETQ.

This clone was seen a handful of times. The chain recombines TRBV7-9 with TRBJ1-2; TRBD1 agrees at 9 bases. Germline CDR1 SEHNR, CDR2 FQNEAQ (reference sequence). The CDR3 contains 15 residues. Trimming took 5 bases from V and 6 from J; bases not matched to a gene: 10. In nucleotides, the CDR3 is TGTGCCAGCAGCCCGCGGGACAGGGTGATGGATGGCTACACCTTC. Amino acids: CASSPRDRVMDGYTF.

The chain joins TRBV28 to TRBJ1-5; D may be TRBD1 (6 bases). This CDR3 contains 14 residues. The V gene's germline CDR1 is MDHEN and CDR2 SYDVKM. The V and J ends lost 6 bases and 4 bases respectively, with 13 bases between them. The CDR3 reads CASRLPGQNQPQHF. The CDR3 DNA sequence: TGTGCCAGCAGGTTACCGGGACAAAATCAGCCCCAGCATTTT.

The chain is built from TRBV7-9 and TRBJ1-2; D gene uncertain. V shed 1 base and J shed 0 bases, with 9 bases lying between them. The CDR3 has 15 amino acids. CDR1 and CDR2 (germline): SEHNR, FQNEAQ (reference sequence). The CDR3 spells CASSLDPQANYGYTF. The DNA of the CDR3 is TGTGCCAGCAGCTTAGATCCCCAGGCTAACTATGGCTACACCTTC. The whole variable domain, remainder taken from reference TRBV7-9 and TRBJ1-2, is DTGVSQNPRHKITKRGQNVTFRCDPISEHNRLYWYRQTLGQGPEFLTYFQNEAQLEKSRLLSDRFSAERPKGSFSTLEIQRTEQGDSAMYLCASSLDPQANYGYTFGSGTRLTVV.

The chain employs TRBV19 and TRBJ1-2, with 9 bases aligning to TRBD1. Trimming cost V 5 bases and J 4 bases; bases outside gene matches: 5. This CDR3 is 14 amino acids long. CDR1 and CDR2 from the germline V gene are LNHDA and SQIVND (reference sequence). DNA for the CDR3: TGTGCCAGTAGTCGGGACAGGGACGGCTATGGCTACACCTTC. Translating gives CASSRDRDGYGYTF.

This clone has a handful of counts. Germline is not matched at one junction end, which may reflect a read error. The chain combines TRBV27 with TRBJ2-7, with no clear D. The length of the CDR3 is 13 residues. Germline lookup yields CDR1 MNHEY and CDR2 SMNVEV (reference sequence). The CDR3 DNA reads as TGTGCCAGCAGTTTATCGTCCTCCAACGAGCAGTACTTC. Translating gives CASSLSSSNEQYF.

This clone is a singleton in its sample. The chain combines TRBV6-1 with TRBJ2-1; maybe TRBD2 (6 bases). Germline lookup yields CDR1 MNHNS and CDR2 SASEGT. V lost 7 bases and J 6 bases, leaving 19 bases between the germline ends. The CDR3 contains 15 residues. CDR3 amino acids: CASTKGLRDFNEQFF. The DNA of the CDR3 is TGTGCCAGCACTAAGGGACTCCGTGACTTCAATGAGCAGTTCTTC.

In DNA, the CDR3 is TGTGCCAGCAGTGCCGCTAGCGGGAGGACCTACGAGCAGTACTTC. Translated: CASSAASGRTYEQYF. V gene TRBV2 combines with J gene TRBJ2-7; 11 positions match TRBD2. Trimming removed 4 bases from V and 2 bases from J; junction bases left unmatched: 4. This CDR3 is built from 15 residues. CDR1 is SNHLY, CDR2 FYNNEI, per germline.

The chain combines TRBV5-4 with TRBJ2-5, with 8 bases that match TRBD2. The CDR3 extends over 14 amino acids. V shed 3 bases, J shed 3 bases, and the junction held 4 bases outside the gene matches. Germline V gives CDR1 SGHNT, CDR2 YYREEE (reference sequence). The CDR3 sequence: CASSSRLAKETQYF. CDR3 coding DNA: TGTGCCAGCAGCTCCCGACTAGCGAAAGAGACCCAGTACTTC.

The rearrangement uses TRBV19 and TRBJ2-1; TRBD1 aligns across 7 bases. The CDR3 has 14 amino acids. Germline lookup yields CDR1 LNHDA and CDR2 SQIVND (reference sequence). After removal of 7 bases from V and 2 bases from J, the junction contained 5 bases not matched to a gene. CDR3 region: CASNNRGTYNEQFF. The CDR3 nucleotides are TGTGCCAGTAACAACAGGGGAACCTACAATGAGCAGTTCTTC.

V usage is TRBV1 and J usage is TRBJ2-7; the D call TRBD2 from the table was never checked on the DNA. TRBV1 corresponds to a pseudogene. The CDR3 spans 16 residues. The CDR3 loop is CTSSHHRTSGNHEQYF. Here the CDR3 DNA reads TGCACCAGCAGCCACCATCGGACTAGCGGGAACCACGAGCAGTACTTC.

V usage is TRBV27 and J usage is TRBJ2-2, with 8 bases identical to TRBD2. There are 16 residues in the CDR3. CDR1 MNHEY and CDR2 SMNVEV come from the germline V gene (reference sequence). V dropped 3 bases and J dropped 4; count of bases not matched to a gene: 7. The CDR3 nucleotides are TGTGCCAGCAGTTTTAGGGGACTAGAAGTCACCGGGGAGCTGTTTTTT. As protein: CASSFRGLEVTGELFF.

J is TRBJ2-1 and V is TRBV2; 10 positions agree with TRBD2. The CDR3 is 15 amino acids. The germline gives CDR1 SNHLY, CDR2 FYNNEI. Germline trimming cut 10 bases from V and 4 bases from J; bases unmatched to any gene: 10. DNA for the CDR3: TGTGCCAACCTCCTGTTAGCGGGAGGTTACAATGAGCAGTTCTTC. Translated: CANLLLAGGYNEQFF.

The chain employs TRBV2 and TRBJ2-1; the match to TRBD2 covers 9 bases. V was pared by 7 bases and J by 2 bases, with 3 bases of the junction left unmatched. The CDR3 covers 14 residues. Germline CDR1 and CDR2: SNHLY and FYNNEI. The DNA for the CDR3 is TGTGCCAGCACCCTAGCGGGAACCTACAATGAGCAGTTCTTC. It specifies CASTLAGTYNEQFF.

The chain links TRBV19 to TRBJ2-1, with 7 bases fitting TRBD1. After removal of 10 bases from V and 4 bases from J, the junction contained 10 bases not matched to a gene. Germline loops: CDR1 LNHDA, CDR2 SQIVND (reference sequence). The CDR3 sequence is 14 residues long. CDR3 protein: CATKRGRGYNEQFF. The CDR3 coding sequence is TGTGCCACCAAAAGGGGGCGCGGATACAATGAGCAGTTCTTC.

The V call is TRBV29-1, the J call TRBJ2-7; 7 bases align to TRBD1. Per the germline V gene, CDR1 is SQVTM and CDR2 is ANQGSEA. After removal of 3 bases from V and 7 bases from J, the junction contained 0 bases not matched to a gene. This CDR3 is built from 10 residues. The CDR3 sequence: CSVETGEQYF. The CDR3 region has the DNA TGCAGCGTTGAGACAGGGGAGCAGTACTTC.

This clone appeared once. This chain uses TRBV28 with TRBJ2-7, with 7 bases identical to TRBD1. V was clipped by 3 bases and J by 1 base; unmatched bases: 12. The CDR3 is made up of 17 amino acids. The germline V gene has CDR1 MDHEN and CDR2 SYDVKM. CDR3 DNA sequence: TGTGCCAGCAGTTTCAGACTCGGGACAGCTTTTTCCTACGAGCAGTACTTC. Translating gives CASSFRLGTAFSYEQYF. Based on the CDR3 plus reference TRBV28 and TRBJ2-7, the full variable domain is DVKVTQSSRYLVKRTGEKVFLECVQDMDHENMFWYRQDPGLGLRLIYFSYDVKMKEKGDIPEGYSVSREKKERFSLILESASTNQTSMYLCASSFRLGTAFSYEQYFGPGTRLTVT.

The chain recombines TRBV6-1 with TRBJ2-7, with 10 nucleotides matching TRBD1. CDR1 MNHNS and CDR2 SASEGT come from the germline V gene. V lost 3 bases, J lost 7 bases, and 6 bases stayed unmatched. This CDR3 is 14 amino acids long. CDR3 nucleotides: TGTGCCAGCAGTGACCGGGACAGGGGTCGAGAGCAGTACTTC. Residues: CASSDRDRGREQYF.

This clone was detected only once. The chain recombines TRBV5-4 with TRBJ2-7, with 7 bases aligning to TRBD2. The CDR3 contains 15 residues. V shed 2 bases and J 6 bases; nucleotides not matched to a gene: 11. Germline V gene sequence: CDR1 SGHNT, CDR2 YYREEE (reference sequence). The CDR3 DNA reads TGTGCCAGCAGCTTACCAGGGACGCGACTAGCCGAGCAGTACTTC. Protein sequence: CASSLPGTRLAEQYF.

The chain joins TRBV9 to TRBJ2-4, with 12 bases lining up with TRBD2. Trimming removed 4 bases from V and 1 base from J; junction bases left unmatched: 12. CDR1 is SGDLS and CDR2 is YYNGEE in the germline V gene. CDR3 length equals 19 residues. This CDR3 reads CASSPRGGLAGGAKNIQYF. The CDR3 DNA reads as TGTGCCAGCAGCCCTAGGGGGGGTCTAGCGGGAGGGGCCAAAAACATTCAGTACTTC.

The V and J genes are TRBV7-3 and TRBJ2-2; the match to TRBD2 covers 9 bases. Germline V gene data show CDR1 as SGHTA and CDR2 as FQGTGA. This CDR3 is 18 amino acids long. V trimming: 1 base; J trimming: 3 bases; junction bases outside the gene matches: 9. The CDR3 coding sequence is TGTGCCAGCAGCTTAAATCCCCGGGCTAGCGGGGACACCGGGGAGCTGTTTTTT. Amino acid sequence: CASSLNPRASGDTGELFF.

V is TRBV9 and J is TRBJ2-3; D remains unclear. Trimming removed 1 base at V and 1 base at J, with 7 bases between. Per germline, CDR1 SGDLS and CDR2 YYNGEE. The CDR3 consists of 14 residues. The CDR3 DNA reads as TGTGCCAGCAGCGTAAGTACAGGCACAGATACGCAGTATTTT. The encoded protein is CASSVSTGTDTQYF.

This clone turned up a few times. Here the CDR3 DNA reads TGTGCCAGCAGTGGCCCCGTGGAGGAGAAACTCCATGCCTACGAGCAGTACTTC. This encodes CASSGPVEEKLHAYEQYF. V is TRBV28 and J is TRBJ2-7, with D perhaps matching TRBD2 (5 bases). Looked up from germline, CDR1 is MDHEN and CDR2 is SYDVKM. The ends were cut back, 5 bases at V and 2 bases at J, with 25 bases in the middle. This CDR3 is built from 18 residues.

The gene calls are TRBV6-1 and TRBJ2-7; D gene unclear. The V and J ends lost 0 bases and 3 bases respectively, with 9 bases between them. CDR1 MNHNS and CDR2 SASEGT come from the germline V gene. CDR3 size: 14 residues. The CDR3 DNA reads TGTGCCAGCAGTGAAGCTGGGCAGCTCTACGAGCAGTACTTC. It is translated as CASSEAGQLYEQYF.

The rearrangement joins TRBV2 to TRBJ1-2, with 8 nucleotides matching TRBD1. Germline assignment: CDR1 SNHLY and CDR2 FYNNEI. The V segment lost 7 bases and the J segment 7 bases; nucleotides outside the gene matches: 8. This CDR3 region has 13 residues. CDR3 amino acids: CASILDRGFGYTF. Here the CDR3 DNA reads TGTGCCAGCATCCTCGACAGGGGCTTTGGCTACACCTTC.

This sequence joins TRBV6-1 and TRBJ2-7; 15 nucleotides agree with TRBD2. V gave up 4 bases and J gave up 5 bases; unmatched junction bases: 15. The CDR3 has 19 amino acids. Germline V gene data show CDR1 as MNHNS and CDR2 as SASEGT. CDR3 DNA: TGTGCCAGCAGTGTTCCAAATTGGGGGACTAGCGGGAGGAATAACGAGCAGTACTTC. This sequence encodes CASSVPNWGTSGRNNEQYF.